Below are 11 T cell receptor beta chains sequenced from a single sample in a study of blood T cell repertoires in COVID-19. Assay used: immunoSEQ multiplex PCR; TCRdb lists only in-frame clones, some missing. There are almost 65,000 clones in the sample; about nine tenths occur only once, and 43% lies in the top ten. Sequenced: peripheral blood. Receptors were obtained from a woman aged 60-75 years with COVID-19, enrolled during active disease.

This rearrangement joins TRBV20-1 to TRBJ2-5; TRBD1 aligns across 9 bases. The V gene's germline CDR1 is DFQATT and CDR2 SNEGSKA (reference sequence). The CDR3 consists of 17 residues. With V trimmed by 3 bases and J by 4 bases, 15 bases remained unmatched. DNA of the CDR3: TGCAGTGCTAGTAACAGGGGGCTGCTCAATTTAGGAGAGACCCAGTACTTC. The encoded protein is CSASNRGLLNLGETQYF.

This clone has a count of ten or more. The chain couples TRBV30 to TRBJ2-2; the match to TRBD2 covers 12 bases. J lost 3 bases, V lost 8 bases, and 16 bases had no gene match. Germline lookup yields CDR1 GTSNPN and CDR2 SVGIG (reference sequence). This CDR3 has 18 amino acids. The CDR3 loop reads CASPPGLAGLGYTGELFF. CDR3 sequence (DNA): TGTGCCAGTCCCCCGGGACTAGCGGGTCTAGGGTACACCGGGGAGCTGTTTTTT.

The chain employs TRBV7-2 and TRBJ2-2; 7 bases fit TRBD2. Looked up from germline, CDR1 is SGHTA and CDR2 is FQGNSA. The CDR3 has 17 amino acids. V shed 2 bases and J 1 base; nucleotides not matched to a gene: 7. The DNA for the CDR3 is TGTGCCAGCAGCTTACACTCCGCTAGCGGGAACACCGGGGAGCTGTTTTTT. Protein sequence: CASSLHSASGNTGELFF.

The CDR3 reads CASSLAVLGGETQYF. Written as DNA, the CDR3 is TGTGCCAGCAGCTTAGCGGTACTCGGCGGGGAGACCCAGTACTTC. This chain uses TRBV7-2 with TRBJ2-5, with a weak D call TRBD2 (5 bases). CDR1 is SGHTA, CDR2 FQGNSA, per germline. Trimming pared 0 bases from V and 5 bases from J, leaving 13 bases between. The length of the CDR3 is 15 residues.

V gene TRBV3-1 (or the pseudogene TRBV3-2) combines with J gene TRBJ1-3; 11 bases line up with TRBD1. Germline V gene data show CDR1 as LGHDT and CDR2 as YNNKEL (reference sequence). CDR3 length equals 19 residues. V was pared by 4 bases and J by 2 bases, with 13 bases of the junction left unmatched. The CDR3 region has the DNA TGTGCCAGCAGCCGATGGGACAGGGGGTGGGTTGGGACTGGAAACACCATATATTTT. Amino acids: CASSRWDRGWVGTGNTIYF.

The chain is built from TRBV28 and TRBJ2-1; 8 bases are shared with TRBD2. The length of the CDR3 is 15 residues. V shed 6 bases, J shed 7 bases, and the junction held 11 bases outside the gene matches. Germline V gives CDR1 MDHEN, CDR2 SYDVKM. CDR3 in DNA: TGTGCCAGCAGCCTATGGGGACTAGGGAAAAATGAGCAGTTCTTC. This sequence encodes CASSLWGLGKNEQFF.

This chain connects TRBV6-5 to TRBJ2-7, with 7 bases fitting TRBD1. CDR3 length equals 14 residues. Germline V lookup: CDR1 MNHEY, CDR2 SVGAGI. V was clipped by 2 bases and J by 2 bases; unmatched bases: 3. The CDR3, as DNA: TGTGCCAGCAGTTACCGGGACAGCACCTACGAGCAGTACTTC. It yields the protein CASSYRDSTYEQYF.

For the CDR3, the DNA is TGTGCCAGCTCACTAGCGGGAGGCATGAACACCGGGGAGCTGTTTTTT. This translates into CASSLAGGMNTGELFF. This chain uses TRBV18 with TRBJ2-2; TRBD2 matches at 10 bases. The germline V gene encodes CDR1 KGHSH and CDR2 LQKENI. The CDR3 extends over 16 amino acids. V lost 4 bases, J lost 1 base, and 3 bases stayed unmatched. The complete variable domain, with remaining parts taken from reference TRBV18 and TRBJ2-2, reads NAGVMQNPRHLVRRRGQEARLRCSPMKGHSHVYWYRQLPEEGLKFMVYLQKENIIDESGMPKERFSAEFPKEGPSILRIQQVVRGDSAAYFCASSLAGGMNTGELFFGEGSRLTVL.

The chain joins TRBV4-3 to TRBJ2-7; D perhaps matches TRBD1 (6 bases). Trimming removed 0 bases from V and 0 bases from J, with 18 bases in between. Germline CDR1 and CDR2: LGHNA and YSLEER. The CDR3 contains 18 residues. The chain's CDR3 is CASSQEGEGEFFSYEQYF. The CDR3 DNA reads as TGCGCCAGCAGCCAAGAGGGTGAGGGGGAGTTTTTCTCCTACGAGCAGTACTTC.

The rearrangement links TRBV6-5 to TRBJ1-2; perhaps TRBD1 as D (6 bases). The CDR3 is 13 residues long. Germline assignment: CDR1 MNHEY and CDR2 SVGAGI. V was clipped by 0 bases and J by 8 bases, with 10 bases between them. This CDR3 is CASSYSGGQGYTF. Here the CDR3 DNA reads TGTGCCAGCAGTTACTCTGGGGGCCAGGGCTACACCTTC.

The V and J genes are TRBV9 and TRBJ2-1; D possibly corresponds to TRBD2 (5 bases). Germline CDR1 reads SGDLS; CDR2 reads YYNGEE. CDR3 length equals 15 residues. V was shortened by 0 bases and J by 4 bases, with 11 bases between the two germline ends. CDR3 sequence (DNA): TGTGCCAGCAGCGTAGGTACTAGTCTTTACAATGAGCAGTTCTTC. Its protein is CASSVGTSLYNEQFF.